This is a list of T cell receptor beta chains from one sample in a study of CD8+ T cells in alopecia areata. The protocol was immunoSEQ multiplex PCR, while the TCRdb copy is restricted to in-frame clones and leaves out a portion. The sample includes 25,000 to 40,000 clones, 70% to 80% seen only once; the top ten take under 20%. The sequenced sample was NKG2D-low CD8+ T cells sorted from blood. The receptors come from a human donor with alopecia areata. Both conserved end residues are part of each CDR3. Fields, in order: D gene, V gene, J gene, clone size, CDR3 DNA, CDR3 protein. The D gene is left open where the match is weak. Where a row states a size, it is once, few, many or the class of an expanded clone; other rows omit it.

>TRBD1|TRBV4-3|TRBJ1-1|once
TGCGCCAGCAGCCGAGGGACAGGGCCCTTGACTGAAGCTTTCTTT
CASSRGTGPLTEAFF
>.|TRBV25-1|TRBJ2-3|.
TGTGCCAGCAGTCAAAGTAATAGTGCCGATACGCAGTATTTT
CASSQSNSADTQYF
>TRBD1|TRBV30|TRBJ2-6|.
TGTGCCTGGAGCGAGACAGGGGTCACGGGGGCCAACGTCCTGACCTTC
CAWSETGVTGANVLTF
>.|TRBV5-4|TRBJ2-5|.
TGTGCCAGCAGCCTGGGGGGGGCTAGTCACTTC
CASSLGGASHF
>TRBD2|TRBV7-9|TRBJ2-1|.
TGTGCCAGTAAAGGGACTAGCGGAACCTACAATGAGCAGTTCTTC
CASKGTSGTYNEQFF
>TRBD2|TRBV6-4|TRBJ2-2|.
TGTGCCAGCAGCCCGACTAGCGGGACCACCGGGGAGCTGTTTTTT
CASSPTSGTTGELFF
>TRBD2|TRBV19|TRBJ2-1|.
TGTGCCAGTAGTATGGTAAGCGGGAACTTCGGTGAGCAGTTCTTC
CASSMVSGNFGEQFF
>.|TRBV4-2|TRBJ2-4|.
TGTGCCAGCAGCCAAGATCAGGGGGGACCAACAAACATTCAGTACTTC
CASSQDQGGPTNIQYF
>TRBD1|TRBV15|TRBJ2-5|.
TGTGCCACCAGCAGAGCGACAGGGTGGAAGACCCAGTACTTC
CATSRATGWKTQYF
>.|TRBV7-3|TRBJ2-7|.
TGTGCCAGCAGCTTTGGGGACTCCTACGAGCAGTACTTC
CASSFGDSYEQYF
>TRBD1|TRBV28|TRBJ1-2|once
TGTGCCAGCAGTTACAGGGGGGCAGGCTATGGCTACACCTTC
CASSYRGAGYGYTF
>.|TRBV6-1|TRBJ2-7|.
TGTGCCAGCAGTCCCGGGGTATCCTACGAGCAGTACTTC
CASSPGVSYEQYF
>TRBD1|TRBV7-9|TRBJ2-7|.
TGTGCCAGCAGCCCGGGACAGCCCTACGAGCAGTACTTC
CASSPGQPYEQYF
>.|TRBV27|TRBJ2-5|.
TGTGCCAGCAGTCAACAGACCCAAGAGACCCAGTACTTC
CASSQQTQETQYF
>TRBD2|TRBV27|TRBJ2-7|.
TGTGCCAGCGGCCCCTTCGCGGGAGGCCACGAGCAGTACTTC
CASGPFAGGHEQYF
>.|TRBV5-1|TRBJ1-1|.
TGCGCCAGCAGCTTGGAACTGGGGAACACTGAAGCTTTCTTT
CASSLELGNTEAFF
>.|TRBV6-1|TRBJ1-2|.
TGTGCCAGCAGCTCGACAGAAACCGGCGGCTACACCTTC
CASSSTETGGYTF
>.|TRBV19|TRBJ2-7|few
TGTGCCAGTAGTATTTATCAGGGGATAGGACCAGACGAGCAGTACTTC
CASSIYQGIGPDEQYF
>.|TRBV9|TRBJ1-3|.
TGTGCCAGCAGCGTTCTCGGGACTGGAAACACCATATATTTT
CASSVLGTGNTIYF
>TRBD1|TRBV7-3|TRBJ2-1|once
TGTGCCAGCAGCTCGGCGGGACAGGGGTTGGATGAGCAGTTCTTC
CASSSAGQGLDEQFF
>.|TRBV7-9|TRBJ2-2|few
TGTGCCAGCAGCTTAACCCCCCTTCCCGGGGAGCTGTTTTTT
CASSLTPLPGELFF
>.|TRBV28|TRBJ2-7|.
TGTGCCAGCAGTTTTGGAGGTGGGATGGCATACGAGCAGTACTTC
CASSFGGGMAYEQYF
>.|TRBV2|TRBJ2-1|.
TGTGCCAGCAGTGCCAGCAGGGTCGAATTAGACTACAATGAGCAGTTCTTC
CASSASRVELDYNEQFF
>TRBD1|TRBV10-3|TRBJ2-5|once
TGTGCCATCAGTGAGTCGGGACAGCAAGAGACCCAGTACTTC
CAISESGQQETQYF
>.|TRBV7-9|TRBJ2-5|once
TGTGCCAGCAGCTTAGTTCTAACCGCGATCCAAGAGACCCAGTACTTC
CASSLVLTAIQETQYF